This T cell receptor beta chain is drawn from a study of cytomegalovirus exposure and HLA in healthy donors. Trimming took 3 bases from V and 3 from J; bases not matched to a gene: 2. Germline V lookup: CDR1 SGHAT, CDR2 FQNNGV. CDR3 length: 15 amino acids. On this clone itself: Its antigen is still unknown.

Broader study findings: Most subjects' HLA-A and HLA-B alleles were reportedly predicted from TCR beta sequences. Clonal expansion was found to be greater in HLA-associated TCR beta chains than in equally common others in a later analysis. In terms of immune exposure information, only CMV serostatus was available.

The study ran its PCR with 60 Vbeta and 13 Jbeta primers. In the original analysis: A later analysis counted approximately 80 million unique TCR beta chains, 9.5 million to 13 million shared. Sequenced by immunoSEQ multiplex PCR; TCRdb stores in-frame clones only, minus some. V and J calls and clone size are given by that table; D and trimming were obtained from the DNA. This table holds around 200,000 clones, 74% found once. The chain couples TRBV11-2 to TRBJ2-2, with TRBD1 matching over 9 bases. The sample consisted of PBMCs. This TCR came from a woman younger than 45 in good health and CMV-seropositive. In DNA, the CDR3 is TGTGCCAGCAGCTTTTGGACAGGGGACACCGGGGAGCTGTTTTTT. Translating gives CASSFWTGDTGELFF.